A single sample is the source of the 27 T cell receptor beta chains below, sequenced in a study of blood T cell repertoires in COVID-19. Generated by immunoSEQ multiplex PCR, the TCRdb table keeps only in-frame clones and is missing some. The table shows 330,000 or so clones, with approximately 90% occurring only once. The sample comprised peripheral blood. Receptor source: a young man with COVID-19, enrolled during active disease.

The CDR3 here is CASSEPGQAAYEQYF. The CDR3 DNA follows: TGTGCCAGCAGCGAGCCGGGACAGGCGGCCTACGAGCAGTACTTC. V usage is TRBV5-6 and J usage is TRBJ2-7; TRBD1 agrees at 8 bases. Germline V gene lookup returns CDR1 SGHDT and CDR2 YYEEEE. Losses at the gene ends were 4 bases for V and 2 bases for J; bases not matched to a gene: 8. This CDR3 has 15 residues.

The J gene is TRBJ1-2, the V gene TRBV9, with D unclear. V lost 4 bases to trimming and J lost 2 bases, with 12 bases between them. Germline lookup yields CDR1 SGDLS and CDR2 YYNGEE. The CDR3 has 14 residues. The CDR3 DNA follows: TGTGCCAGCAGCACGTGTACTGTGAACTATGGCTACACCTTC. It yields the protein CASSTCTVNYGYTF.

The J gene is TRBJ2-2, the V gene TRBV27, with 12 bases aligning to TRBD2. CDR3 length: 17 residues. The germline CDR1 and CDR2 sequences are MNHEY and SMNVEV (reference sequence). The V gene end was trimmed by 2 bases and the J gene end by 2 bases; junction bases not matched to a gene: 3. The CDR3 is CASSLGLAGPNTGELFF. The CDR3 coding sequence is TGTGCCAGCAGTTTAGGACTAGCGGGGCCCAACACCGGGGAGCTGTTTTTT.

The genes are TRBV6-5 and TRBJ2-3, with D possibly being TRBD1 (6 bases). The CDR3 consists of 13 residues. Trimming left V 7 bases short and J 3 bases short, with 11 bases between. Germline CDR1 MNHEY, CDR2 SVGAGI. The CDR3 DNA reads TGTGCCAGCAAAAAGGGGGTGACAGATACGCAGTATTTT. Amino acid sequence: CASKKGVTDTQYF.

The genes are TRBV5-5 and TRBJ1-1; the match to TRBD1 covers 7 bases. Unmatched junction bases numbered 5, after V lost 4 bases and J lost 2 bases. The germline V gene encodes CDR1 SGHKS and CDR2 YYEKEE (reference sequence). The CDR3 is made up of 14 amino acids. The CDR3 loop reads CASSPQGTNTEAFF. The CDR3 nucleotides read TGTGCCAGCAGCCCACAGGGGACTAACACTGAAGCTTTCTTT.

The V and J genes are TRBV11-2 and TRBJ1-2; possible D gene TRBD1, 5 bases. This CDR3 is built from 13 residues. Germline V gene lookup returns CDR1 SGHAT and CDR2 FQNNGV. Trimming left V 3 bases short and J 8 bases short, with 13 bases between. The CDR3: CASSLDILGGYTF. Written as DNA, the CDR3 is TGTGCCAGCAGCTTGGACATTCTAGGAGGCTACACCTTC.

CDR3 sequence reads: CTSSQDPMSYGYTF. The CDR3 nucleotides are TGCACCAGCAGCCAAGATCCAATGAGCTATGGCTACACCTTC. The chain has TRBV1 and TRBJ1-2. TRBV1 is a documented pseudogene. The length of the CDR3 is 14 residues.

V gene TRBV15 combines with J gene TRBJ2-7; 7 bases agree with TRBD2. This CDR3 comprises 15 residues. V shed 5 bases and J 6 bases; nucleotides not matched to a gene: 13. Germline V gives CDR1 LNHNV, CDR2 YYDKDF (reference sequence). The CDR3 here is CATSFGGGRVGEQYF. The CDR3 DNA is TGTGCCACCAGCTTTGGGGGGGGAAGAGTGGGCGAGCAGTACTTC.

This chain connects TRBV5-6 to TRBJ2-7, with 8 bases lining up with TRBD2. The V segment lost 0 bases and the J segment 4 bases; nucleotides outside the gene matches: 3. This CDR3 has 14 residues. Germline V lookup: CDR1 SGHDT, CDR2 YYEEEE. The CDR3 sequence is CASSLALAEYEQYF. CDR3 DNA: TGTGCCAGCAGCTTGGCACTAGCGGAATACGAGCAGTACTTC.

The chain uses TRBV19 and TRBJ2-7, with D possibly matching TRBD1 (6 bases). The V gene lost 3 bases and the J gene lost 5 bases, with 14 bases spanning the gap. The V gene's germline CDR1 is LNHDA and CDR2 SQIVND (reference sequence). CDR3 length: 14 residues. CDR3 region: CASSIRGQSDEQYF. Here the CDR3 DNA reads TGTGCCAGTAGTATCCGGGGACAATCTGACGAGCAGTACTTC.

This sequence joins TRBV28 and TRBJ1-3; 7 bases fit TRBD1. Germline V gene lookup returns CDR1 MDHEN and CDR2 SYDVKM. Trimming cost V 6 bases and J 2 bases; bases outside gene matches: 7. The CDR3 runs 15 residues. CDR3 protein: CASSQSTGAGNTIYF. The CDR3 nucleotides are TGTGCCAGCAGCCAATCTACAGGGGCTGGAAACACCATATATTTT.

The chain joins TRBV27 to TRBJ1-5; D may be TRBD1 (5 bases). Germline CDR1 is MNHEY and CDR2 is SMNVEV (reference sequence). V was pared by 4 bases and J by 6 bases, with 16 bases between. CDR3 length: 15 amino acids. This chain's CDR3 is CASSYRGNGFQPQHF. CDR3 in DNA: TGTGCCAGCAGTTATAGGGGTAACGGTTTTCAGCCCCAGCATTTT.

This rearrangement joins TRBV27 to TRBJ2-5, with 8 bases matching TRBD2. The V gene's germline CDR1 is MNHEY and CDR2 SMNVEV (reference sequence). The ends lost 6 bases at V and 4 bases at J; junction bases unmatched: 7. CDR3 length equals 14 residues. CDR3 sequence (DNA): TGTGCCAGCAGAAAAAGCGGGAGTAGAGAGACCCAGTACTTC. This gives the protein CASRKSGSRETQYF.

The chain carries TRBV5-1 and TRBJ2-5; D is unresolved. CDR3 size: 12 residues. The ends were cut back, 4 bases at V and 6 bases at J, with 10 bases in the middle. Germline CDR1 is SGHRS and CDR2 is YFSETQ. The CDR3: CASSHPSQTQYF. The CDR3 region has the DNA TGCGCCAGCAGCCACCCTAGTCAGACCCAGTACTTC.

This chain links TRBV5-8 with TRBJ1-5; 7 nucleotides line up with TRBD1. The germline V gene encodes CDR1 SGHTS and CDR2 YDEGEE. The V segment lost 1 base and the J segment 2 bases; nucleotides outside the gene matches: 3. The CDR3 consists of 15 residues. CDR3 sequence: CASSLNRGGNQPQHF. Here the CDR3 DNA reads TGTGCCAGCAGCTTGAACAGGGGCGGCAATCAGCCCCAGCATTTT.

This chain links TRBV28 with TRBJ2-5; 7 nucleotides align to TRBD2. Germline V gene sequence: CDR1 MDHEN, CDR2 SYDVKM. The CDR3 runs 14 residues. With V trimmed by 4 bases and J by 5 bases, 7 bases remained unmatched. CDR3 in amino acids: CASSWGGKKETQYF. The CDR3 coding sequence is TGTGCCAGCAGTTGGGGGGGTAAAAAGGAGACCCAGTACTTC. Variable domain in full (rest from reference TRBV28 and TRBJ2-5): DVKVTQSSRYLVKRTGEKVFLECVQDMDHENMFWYRQDPGLGLRLIYFSYDVKMKEKGDIPEGYSVSREKKERFSLILESASTNQTSMYLCASSWGGKKETQYFGPGTRLLVL.

V usage is TRBV6-5 and J usage is TRBJ1-6; D unclear. The CDR3 extends over 16 amino acids. Between the trimmed V and J ends, which lost 2 bases and 5 bases, there was a span of 13 bases. Per germline, CDR1 MNHEY and CDR2 SVGAGI. CDR3 residues: CASSYPKGGNNSPLHF. The CDR3 DNA sequence: TGTGCCAGCAGTTACCCGAAGGGCGGGAATAATTCACCCCTCCACTTT.

This clone appeared a few times. The rearrangement joins TRBV6-2 or TRBV6-3 to TRBJ1-3; TRBD1 agrees at 7 bases. Germline V gene data show CDR1 as MNHEY and CDR2 as SVGEGT. V shed 2 bases, J shed 4 bases, and the junction held 8 bases outside the gene matches. The CDR3 sequence is 16 residues long. The CDR3 reads CASSYGGQAEGNTIYF. DNA for the CDR3: TGTGCCAGCAGTTACGGCGGACAGGCTGAGGGAAACACCATATATTTT.

The chain has TRBV7-3 and TRBJ2-7, with 9 positions matching TRBD1. The CDR3 is 12 residues long. The J segment lost 7 bases and the V segment lost 3 bases, leaving 1 base of the junction unmatched. Germline CDR1 SGHTA, CDR2 FQGTGA. CDR3 region: CASSLDRGEQYF. The DNA for the CDR3 is TGTGCCAGCAGCTTGGACAGGGGAGAGCAGTACTTC.

This rearrangement joins TRBV18 to TRBJ1-6, with D hard to call. The CDR3 has 15 amino acids. V was pared by 3 bases and J by 7 bases, with 13 bases between. CDR1 is KGHSH, CDR2 LQKENI, per germline. The CDR3 DNA follows: TGTGCCAGCTCACCCCAACCCCCGGAGAATTCACCCCTCCACTTT. As protein: CASSPQPPENSPLHF. Using reference TRBV18 and TRBJ1-6 for the parts outside the CDR3, the full variable domain is NAGVMQNPRHLVRRRGQEARLRCSPMKGHSHVYWYRQLPEEGLKFMVYLQKENIIDESGMPKERFSAEFPKEGPSILRIQQVVRGDSAAYFCASSPQPPENSPLHFGNGTRLTVT.

V usage is TRBV5-4 and J usage is TRBJ2-5; 8 nucleotides match TRBD2. With V trimmed by 2 bases and J by 4 bases, 7 bases remained unmatched. Germline values: CDR1 SGHNT, CDR2 YYREEE (reference sequence). CDR3 length: 15 residues. CDR3 coding DNA: TGTGCCAGCAGCTTCCCTGGCGGGAGGAGAGAGACCCAGTACTTC. Translation gives CASSFPGGRRETQYF.

V usage is TRBV2 and J usage is TRBJ2-7; perhaps TRBD1 as D (5 bases). This CDR3 contains 12 residues. The V end lost 7 bases, the J end lost 1 base, and 8 bases lay between the germline ends. Germline V CDR1 and CDR2: SNHLY, FYNNEI. The CDR3 nucleotides are TGTGCCAGCACATCAGGGTCCTACGAGCAGTACTTC. The encoded protein is CASTSGSYEQYF.

V usage is TRBV6-5 and J usage is TRBJ1-4; D might be TRBD1 (5 bases). The V and J ends lost 0 bases and 8 bases respectively, with 13 bases between them. The CDR3 length is 15 residues. The germline V gene encodes CDR1 MNHEY and CDR2 SVGAGI. CDR3: CASSYSIRGGEKLFF. The CDR3 DNA reads as TGTGCCAGCAGTTACTCGATAAGGGGAGGAGAAAAACTGTTTTTT.

The V call is TRBV4-2, the J call TRBJ2-7, with TRBD1 as a possible D gene (6 bases). The CDR3 loop spans 14 amino acids. CDR1 and CDR2 from the germline V gene are LGHNA and YNFKEQ. The V gene lost 0 bases and the J gene lost 4 bases, with 10 bases spanning the gap. In DNA form, the CDR3 reads TGTGCCAGCAGCCAAGATCCAGGGGAATACGAGCAGTACTTC. Translated, it gives CASSQDPGEYEQYF.

This chain connects TRBV12-3 or TRBV12-4 to TRBJ1-1; D uncertain. Trimming shortened V by 6 bases and J by 8 bases, and 10 bases separated the two germline ends. The CDR3 has 11 amino acids. The CDR3 DNA sequence: TGTGCCAGCAGATCCGGTCCCGAAGCTTTCTTT. Protein: CASRSGPEAFF.

V and J are TRBV6-2 or TRBV6-3 and TRBJ1-1; TRBD1 matches 8 bases. Germline V gene lookup returns CDR1 MNHEY and CDR2 SVGEGT. V trimming: 0 bases; J trimming: 1 base; junction bases outside the gene matches: 1. The CDR3 contains 15 residues. CDR3 region: CASSYSQGGNTEAFF. DNA for the CDR3: TGTGCCAGCAGTTACTCACAGGGGGGGAACACTGAAGCTTTCTTT.

V is TRBV4-3 and J is TRBJ2-6; no firm D call. The CDR3 runs to 19 residues. Germline CDR1 is LGHNA and CDR2 is YSLEER. V lost 1 base and J lost 0, with 16 bases in between. In nucleotides, the CDR3 is TGCGCCAGCAGCCAAGGCTCCGCCTACGGTACCTCTGGGGCCAACGTCCTGACTTTC. Protein sequence: CASSQGSAYGTSGANVLTF.